This T cell receptor beta chain was identified in a study of blood T cell repertoires in COVID-19. Across the study: PBMCs, B-cell-depleted T cells, or T cells were the source of the cDNA or gDNA that made up the material.

The germline V gene has CDR1 LGHDT and CDR2 YNNKEL (reference sequence). The CDR3 covers 16 residues. Trimming took 4 bases from V and 0 from J; bases not matched to a gene: 8. Recruited during active infection, patients (from Seattle) were subsequently followed longitudinally. The count of this clone is one. Source study methods: Amplification from reference gene primers served as the basis for estimated nucleated cell counts. This table comes from immunoSEQ multiplex PCR, and its TCRdb copy is limited to in-frame clones, with some not included. The V and J calls and clone size come from that table; D and trimming were worked out from the DNA. The data contain 180,000 or so clones, over 65% of them singletons.

The receptor's source is a person between 65 and 80 years old with COVID-19, enrolled during active disease. The sequencing sample was made of peripheral blood. This chain uses TRBV3-1 (or the pseudogene TRBV3-2) with TRBJ1-1; 7 nucleotides align to TRBD1. DNA for the CDR3: TGTGCCAGCAGCCTAAGACAGGGCTTGATGAACACTGAAGCTTTCTTT. Its protein product is CASSLRQGLMNTEAFF.